The T cell receptor (beta chain) under discussion was sequenced for a study of beta chain features in type 1 diabetes (dated by TCRdb to between 2018 and 2020). Broadly, across the study: No differences in mean age, gender distribution, total cell number or subset yield were found between patients and healthy donors. Naive and central memory subsets were obtained from all 28 donors, but regulatory and stem cell-like memory subsets were isolated from only 8 patients and 8 healthy donors. A total of around 100 million sorted cells were examined across all samples, and RNA yield correlated strongly with the number of cells per subset. The study compared TCRB repertoires of sorted circulating CD4+ T cell subsets between recently diagnosed type 1 diabetes patients and matched healthy donors.

This clone has only a few counts. The antigen it binds to is not known. It has no much larger one-base neighbor in the sample; base qualities were not kept. The V end loses 2 bases and the J end loses 8 bases, and a stretch of 9 bases separates them. From its cysteine to its phenylalanine, the CDR3 spans 12 amino acids. Only the CDR3 region is kept as DNA, spanning 36 bases read in frame from base 1. General conclusions and limits of the study: At VDJ recombination sites, type 1 diabetes patients had fewer insertions and more deleted nucleotides, which implies abnormalities in thymic rearrangement. Type 1 diabetes patients showed a moderate but significant shortening of TCRB CDR3 length in all four CD4+ subsets. Shorter templates might be favored by PCR, yet because patient and control samples were amplified and corrected together, any such skew would affect both groups equally. Because cDNA rather than genomic DNA was sequenced, highly expressing activated cells could have been over-represented, although no difference in activation and CD3 levels was found between groups. Naive, central memory and regulatory TCRB repertoires appeared to be more similar among patients than among healthy donors. Because small numbers of individuals were included in the HLA sub-analyses, any influence of HLA type on TCRB rearrangement was left unresolved.

The entire isolated RNA was reverse transcribed using the High Capacity cDNA Reverse Transcription Kit, and thus expressed TCRB transcripts were sequenced. Deep immunoSEQ sequencing was performed on naive, central memory and regulatory T cell samples, with an average of approximately 4 million total reads per sample. After sorted cells were lysed in RLT buffer, RNA was extracted with DNase-treated RNeasy Micro or Mini kits, with the choice depending on cell number. To prevent cross-contamination, every cell subset was processed on its own, while patient and healthy donor samples were processed together. Using the immunoSEQ multiplex PCR, TCRB sequences were amplified from cDNA into 87-bp fragments spanning the CDR3 region. Amplicons were sequenced on the Illumina HiSeq platform. In the original analysis: Synthetic template baselines were used to correct PCR bias computationally, reads within Hamming distance 2 were collapsed together, and singletons that could not be merged were discarded. Reads were aligned to IMGT to assign V, D and J genes, CDR3 length, and insertions or deletions at six rearrangement sites. Clonotype counts were normalized to sorted cell number within each subset before computing true diversity and Gini coefficients with the tcR R package. The overlap coefficient, calculated on TCRB nucleotide sequences, was used to measure repertoire sharing. Out-of-frame TCRB sequences from naive cells were analyzed as a proxy for the pre-selection repertoire. In TCRdb, the immuneACCESS table is reduced to in-frame sequences with V and J assigned. These tables do not hold every clone; where another copy was compared, an unresolved V gene accounts for under half, and the others remain unexplained. V and J calls and clone size follow that table, whereas D and trimming were derived from the DNA. Recorded for this sample are about 270,000 clones; 13% to 15% of them occurred a single time. Clones ranked in the top ten supply approximately 0.024% of the sample.

From each donor, a single peripheral blood sample of about 110 mL on average was drawn into heparinised tubes. Using a panel that included CD45RO, CCR7, CD25, CD127, CD95 and CD27, naive, central memory, regulatory and stem cell-like memory CD4+ T cells were sorted on a BD FACSAria II. Every sorted population had a purity above 95%. Right away, PBMCs were isolated by Lymphoprep density gradient centrifugation and were stained directly, with no culture step. So that batch effects would be minimized, each experiment stained and sorted samples in pairs, pairing one healthy donor with one patient. The chain is encoded by TRBV23-1 joined to TRBJ1-2; a tentative D match to TRBD1 spans 5 bases. TRBV23-1 is known as an ORF, though its function is uncertain. Sequences were obtained from naive CD4+ T cells from blood. Taken with the paper, the label for cell subset or site translates to: true naive CD4+ T cells. The origin of this receptor is a woman between 40 and 55 years old in good health. The CDR3 has the sequence CASSQRGRGYTF. The DNA sequence is TGCGCCAGCAGTCAAAGGGGCAGAGGCTACACCTTC.